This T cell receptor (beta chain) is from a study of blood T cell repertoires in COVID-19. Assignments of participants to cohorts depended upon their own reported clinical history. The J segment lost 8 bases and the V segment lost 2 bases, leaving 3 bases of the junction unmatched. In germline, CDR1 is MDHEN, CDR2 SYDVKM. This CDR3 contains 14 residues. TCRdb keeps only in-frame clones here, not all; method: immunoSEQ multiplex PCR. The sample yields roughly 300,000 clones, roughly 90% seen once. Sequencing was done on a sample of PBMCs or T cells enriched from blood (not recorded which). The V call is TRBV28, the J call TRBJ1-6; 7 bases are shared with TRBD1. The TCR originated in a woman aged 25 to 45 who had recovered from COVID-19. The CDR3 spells CASSLRQGDSPLHF. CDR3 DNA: TGTGCCAGCAGTTTAAGGCAGGGGGATTCACCCCTCCACTTT.